This TCR beta chain was recovered during a study of T-cell memory formation after mild COVID-19. Overall study context: TCR clusters were mostly confined to one donor each. Findings and caveats of the study: Mainly in CM and EM were contracting CD4+ clones; CD8+ were in EMRA. The SARS-CoV-2 specificity of second-wave clones reaching peak at day 37 remained unverified.

Using constant-segment primers, 5'RACE produced TCR alpha and TCR beta cDNA libraries carrying sample barcodes and UMIs. TCRdb reprocessed the 5' RACE reads via MiXCR and lists one record per CDR3 protein. This table holds more than 350,000 distinct CDR3 sequences, 21% found once. After removal of 3 bases from V and 5 bases from J, the junction contained 3 bases not matched to a gene. Per germline, CDR1 DFQATT and CDR2 SNEGSKA (reference sequence). The CDR3 extends over 14 amino acids. This clonotype was found a few times. Its antigen is not identified. The chain recombines TRBV20-1 with TRBJ2-1; 11 positions agree with TRBD1. Material: PBMCs or a T cell subset sorted from them (not recorded which). This sequence originates from an adult woman who had mild COVID-19 (a few samples of this study predate the infection). Cell type and time point are not known. CDR3: CSARGQGVHNEQFF. Here the CDR3 DNA reads TGCAGTGCTAGGGGACAGGGGGTTCACAATGAGCAGTTCTTC.